This T cell receptor beta chain was profiled in a study of T cells in Graves' hyperthyroidism and ophthalmopathy. Whole-study findings and limits: Patients with ophthalmopathy were separated from those with stable hyperthyroidism by a 13 V-J model.

Amplification of TCR beta CDR3 regions used RNA as the template. The HTBI primer set served for first-round RT-PCR of the TCR CDR3. TCRdb reprocessed the multiplex PCR reads with MiXCR, giving one entry per CDR3 protein. The sample yields about 420,000 distinct CDR3 sequences, around 14% seen once. Patients were excluded for uncontrolled infection, other autoimmune disease, pregnancy or lactation. It was 10 ml of fresh peripheral blood that supplied the PBMCs. This clonotype appeared many times. Its cognate antigen is unknown. From germline, CDR1 is SEHNR and CDR2 FQNEAQ (reference sequence). Trimming stripped 5 bases from V and 11 bases from J, with 19 bases between. The CDR3 is 15 residues long.

The sequence derives from a young woman with Graves' hyperthyroidism. The chain combines TRBV7-9 with TRBJ1-6; weak D call: TRBD1 (5 bases). The sequencing input was blood. CDR3 coding DNA: TGTGCCAGCAGCCGCACCCGCAGGGAAGGGGCACCCCTCCACTTT. Protein product: CASSRTRREGAPLHF.